This entry lists 25 T cell receptor beta chains sequenced from one sample in a study of blood T cell repertoires in COVID-19. Here immunoSEQ multiplex PCR was the method, and the copy in TCRdb shows in-frame clones only, minus some. The data show over 60,000 clones, roughly 87% seen once. The sample was peripheral blood. These receptors were obtained from a human donor in a cohort sampled during active COVID-19.

J is TRBJ1-1 and V is TRBV12-3 or TRBV12-4; no clear D. V was cut by 5 bases and J by 3 bases, with 10 bases left in between. The length of the CDR3 is 13 residues. The CDR3 here is CASSLSLYTEAFF. The CDR3 nucleotides read TGTGCCAGCAGTCTAAGTCTGTACACTGAAGCTTTCTTT.

The rearrangement uses TRBV18 and TRBJ1-5; D unclear. The CDR3 is 13 amino acids. Trimming shortened V by 6 bases and J by 4 bases, and 10 bases separated the two germline ends. Germline V CDR1 and CDR2: KGHSH, LQKENI. CDR3 sequence (DNA): TGTGCCAGCTCCCCCCGGGAAAATCAGCCCCAGCATTTT. This encodes CASSPRENQPQHF.

In this sample, this clone turned up once. The chain joins TRBV6-5 to TRBJ1-1; 9 bases align to TRBD1. The CDR3 sequence is 15 residues long. The V and J ends lost 6 bases and 4 bases, in that order; junction bases with no gene match: 9. Germline CDR1 reads MNHEY; CDR2 reads SVGAGI. This CDR3 is CASRSAGTGFTEAFF. DNA for the CDR3: TGTGCCAGCAGGTCCGCCGGGACAGGGTTCACTGAAGCTTTCTTT.

Only one count was recorded for this clone. The chain carries TRBV4-2 and TRBJ1-2, with TRBD1 as a possible D gene (6 bases). CDR1 LGHNA and CDR2 YNFKEQ come from the germline V gene. V lost 2 bases, J lost 6 bases, and 16 bases lay in between. CDR3 length: 15 amino acids. The chain's CDR3 is CASSQRIQGMHGYTF. The CDR3 coding sequence is TGTGCCAGCAGCCAAAGAATACAGGGAATGCATGGCTACACCTTC.

V and J are TRBV3-1 (or the pseudogene TRBV3-2) and TRBJ2-5, with D perhaps matching TRBD2 (5 bases). CDR3 length equals 14 residues. Germline V gene lookup returns CDR1 LGHDT and CDR2 YNNKEL (reference sequence). With 2 bases removed from V and 4 bases from J, the gap between germline ends came to 11 bases. CDR3 sequence: CASSQYEGRETQYF. The CDR3 nucleotides are TGTGCCAGCAGCCAATATGAGGGTCGAGAGACCCAGTACTTC.

In DNA, the CDR3 is TGTGCCAGTCAAGGGGATGCAGATTCACCCCTCCACTTT. This encodes CASQGDADSPLHF. V gene TRBV12-3 or TRBV12-4 combines with J gene TRBJ1-6; D is possibly TRBD1 (5 bases). This CDR3 contains 13 residues. V lost 9 bases and J 8 bases, leaving 14 bases between the germline ends.

This chain joins TRBV4-1 and TRBJ2-5, with TRBD2 matching over 7 bases. V shed 4 bases and J 4 bases; nucleotides not matched to a gene: 9. Looked up from germline, CDR1 is MGHRA and CDR2 is YSYEKL. This CDR3 has 15 amino acids. CDR3 sequence: CASSPQGREGETQYF. In DNA, the CDR3 is TGCGCCAGCAGCCCCCAGGGCAGGGAGGGAGAGACCCAGTACTTC.

The chain employs TRBV5-1 and TRBJ2-2, with D perhaps TRBD2 (6 bases). This CDR3 spans 15 amino acids. V was shortened by 0 bases and J by 5 bases, with 11 bases between the two germline ends. Per the germline V gene, CDR1 is SGHRS and CDR2 is YFSETQ. The CDR3 spells CASSLDRGWTGELFF. CDR3 nucleotides: TGCGCCAGCAGCTTGGACCGGGGGTGGACCGGGGAGCTGTTTTTT. The entire variable domain, with the rest obtained from reference TRBV5-1 and TRBJ2-2, is as follows: KAGVTQTPRYLIKTRGQQVTLSCSPISGHRSVSWYQQTPGQGLQFLFEYFSETQRNKGNFPGRFSGRQFSNSRSEMNVSTLELGDSALYLCASSLDRGWTGELFFGEGSRLTVL.

The chain employs TRBV19 and TRBJ2-2; the match to TRBD1 covers 8 bases. The V gene end was trimmed by 7 bases and the J gene end by 6 bases; junction bases not matched to a gene: 16. The CDR3 is made up of 17 amino acids. Germline V CDR1 and CDR2: LNHDA, SQIVND (reference sequence). The CDR3 is CASIRGRTGTSPGELFF. Written as DNA, the CDR3 is TGTGCCAGTATCAGGGGGCGAACAGGGACTTCCCCCGGGGAGCTGTTTTTT.

V gene TRBV9 combines with J gene TRBJ2-3, with D hard to call. The V end lost 3 bases, the J end lost 7 bases, and 18 bases lay between the germline ends. In germline, CDR1 is SGDLS, CDR2 YYNGEE. The CDR3 has 15 residues. The CDR3 DNA follows: TGTGCCAGCAGCGAGTCCCCAATGTCGAGGAATACGCAGTATTTT. Its translation: CASSESPMSRNTQYF.

V is TRBV25-1 and J is TRBJ1-1; D gene uncertain. From germline, CDR1 is MGHDK and CDR2 SYGVNS. The ends were cut back, 5 bases at V and 0 bases at J, with 13 bases in the middle. The CDR3 consists of 15 residues. The DNA of the CDR3 is TGTGCCAGCAGTTTGAGCGGCAGTATGAACACTGAAGCTTTCTTT. Its protein is CASSLSGSMNTEAFF.

The J gene is TRBJ2-5, the V gene TRBV29-1; D perhaps matches TRBD1 (6 bases). This CDR3 has 11 residues. The germline gives CDR1 SQVTM, CDR2 ANQGSEA. Trimming removed 4 bases from V and 8 bases from J, with 11 bases in between. The chain's CDR3 is CSVVPGGTQYF. CDR3 coding DNA: TGCAGCGTTGTCCCTGGGGGCACCCAGTACTTC.

CDR3 nucleotide sequence: TGTGCCAGCAGACAGGGGATGATTACAGATACGCAGTATTTT. This translates into CASRQGMITDTQYF. The gene calls are TRBV2 and TRBJ2-3; 7 positions match TRBD1. The ends lost 6 bases at V and 3 bases at J; junction bases unmatched: 6. The CDR3 is 14 residues long. Germline CDR1 reads SNHLY; CDR2 reads FYNNEI.

The chain joins TRBV9 to TRBJ2-1; TRBD2 aligns across 11 bases. V lost 3 bases, J lost 4 bases, and 3 bases stayed unmatched. There are 15 residues in the CDR3. The germline CDR1 and CDR2 sequences are SGDLS and YYNGEE. The CDR3: CASSELAGEYNEQFF. Here the CDR3 DNA reads TGTGCCAGCAGCGAACTAGCGGGGGAGTACAATGAGCAGTTCTTC.

As concerns this clone: A far bigger clonotype differs at one base, so this is likely a read error. The chain is built from TRBV7-2 and TRBJ2-7; 7 nucleotides align to TRBD1. Germline V gene data show CDR1 as SGHTA and CDR2 as FQGNSA. There are 13 residues in the CDR3. V lost 4 bases to trimming and J lost 2 bases; unmatched junction nucleotides: 2. In DNA, the CDR3 is TGTGCCAGCAGCTCGGGACAGACCTACGAGCAGTACTTC. It translates to CASSSGQTYEQYF.

This clone occurred a few times. The rearrangement uses TRBV11-1 and TRBJ2-7, with TRBD2 identical over 13 bases. There are 15 residues in the CDR3. V lost 1 base and J lost 11; bases outside the gene matches: 8. CDR1 and CDR2 from the germline V gene are SGHAT and FQDESV (reference sequence). The chain's CDR3 is CASSLGGLAGAIKYF. The CDR3 region has the DNA TGTGCCAGCAGCTTAGGAGGACTAGCGGGGGCGATAAAGTACTTC. Filled out from reference TRBV11-1 and TRBJ2-7, the complete variable domain reads EAEVAQSPRYKITEKSQAVAFWCDPISGHATLYWYRQILGQGPELLVQFQDESVVDDSQLPKDRFSAERLKGVDSTLKIQPAELGDSAMYLCASSLGGLAGAIKYFGPGTRLTVT.

This rearrangement joins TRBV19 to TRBJ2-3, with TRBD2 matching over 9 bases. The ends lost 3 bases at V and 4 bases at J; junction bases unmatched: 17. The germline V gene encodes CDR1 LNHDA and CDR2 SQIVND (reference sequence). The CDR3 length is 19 residues. Here the CDR3 DNA reads TGTGCCAGTAGTATGGCAGGCGTTTGGGCGGGGGGGCCGCCAGATACGCAGTATTTT. As protein: CASSMAGVWAGGPPDTQYF.

This chain connects TRBV6-2 or TRBV6-3 to TRBJ2-7, with D maybe TRBD1 (6 bases). The CDR3 length is 16 residues. Germline CDR1 MNHEY, CDR2 SVGEGT. With 2 bases removed from V and 2 bases from J, the gap between germline ends came to 16 bases. The CDR3 loop reads CASSYTLGAPAYEQYF. CDR3 nucleotides: TGTGCCAGCAGTTACACTCTGGGGGCGCCGGCCTACGAGCAGTACTTC.

Here the CDR3 reads CAIRGEVMAFF. DNA of the CDR3: TGTGCCATCCGGGGGGAGGTAATGGCTTTCTTT. This chain uses TRBV10-3 with TRBJ1-1, with D possibly TRBD1 on 5 matching bases. Deletions cut 8 bases from V and 11 bases from J, with 15 bases between. CDR3 length: 11 residues. Germline-derived CDR1 and CDR2 are ENHRY and SYGVKD.

The chain uses TRBV29-1 and TRBJ2-2, with D tentatively TRBD1 (6 bases). Germline CDR1 reads SQVTM; CDR2 reads ANQGSEA. Between the trimmed V and J ends, which lost 6 bases and 7 bases, there was a span of 15 bases. The CDR3 runs 13 residues. The CDR3 DNA follows: TGCAGCGTCAAAACCAGGGGAGACGGGGAGCTGTTTTTT. Its translation: CSVKTRGDGELFF.

V is TRBV6-2 or TRBV6-3 and J is TRBJ1-2; 8 bases match TRBD1. The CDR3 contains 14 residues. Germline V gene data show CDR1 as MNHEY and CDR2 as SVGEGT. V was clipped by 6 bases and J by 7 bases; unmatched bases: 10. CDR3 DNA sequence: TGTGCCAGCAGGCCTTTCGACAGGGGTAGTGGCTACACCTTC. This codes for CASRPFDRGSGYTF.

The rearrangement joins TRBV25-1 to TRBJ1-4; maybe TRBD1 (6 bases). Germline CDR1 and CDR2: MGHDK and SYGVNS. This CDR3 region has 13 residues. Trimming shortened V by 7 bases and J by 5 bases, and 11 bases separated the two germline ends. CDR3 amino acids: CASIGQFNEKLFF. In DNA form, the CDR3 reads TGTGCCAGCATCGGACAGTTCAATGAAAAACTGTTTTTT.

The chain carries TRBV6-5 and TRBJ2-2; 8 nucleotides agree with TRBD2. The V gene end was trimmed by 5 bases and the J gene end by 8 bases; junction bases not matched to a gene: 7. Germline loops: CDR1 MNHEY, CDR2 SVGAGI. The CDR3 has 14 residues. CDR3: CASSHGLAGGELFF. For the CDR3, the DNA is TGTGCCAGCAGTCATGGACTAGCCGGGGGGGAGCTGTTTTTT.

This clone was detected only a few times. The rearrangement joins TRBV27 to TRBJ1-2; TRBD1 agrees at 8 bases. Trimming took 6 bases from V and 7 from J; bases not matched to a gene: 7. The CDR3 totals 13 residues. Germline V gives CDR1 MNHEY, CDR2 SMNVEV (reference sequence). CDR3 in amino acids: CASSGQGSAGYTF. Written as DNA, the CDR3 is TGTGCCAGCAGCGGACAGGGTTCGGCTGGCTACACCTTC.

This clone was counted at least ten times. CDR3 coding DNA: TGTGCCTGGAGTGGGATAAGAGGGATTGGCTACACCTTC. Its protein is CAWSGIRGIGYTF. The chain carries TRBV30 and TRBJ1-2; D is ambiguous. The CDR3 spans 13 residues. Trimming left V 1 base short and J 7 bases short, with 13 bases between. Per germline, CDR1 GTSNPN and CDR2 SVGIG (reference sequence).